The 27 T cell receptor beta chains in this list originate from one sample, sequenced in a study of blood T cells in healthy people across ages. Primers used in a second PCR of about 6 to 11 cycles were a sample-barcoded 5' primer and a J-beta primer mix. In TCRdb, the 5' RACE reads were re-called with MiXCR into one record per CDR3 protein. The table shows about 1.6 million distinct CDR3 sequences, with about 35% occurring only once. The source material was blood. All receptors derive from a woman aged 25-40 years in good health.

The chain is built from TRBV20-1 and TRBJ2-7, with 11 bases fitting TRBD2. CDR1 and CDR2 from the germline V gene are DFQATT and SNEGSKA (reference sequence). The CDR3 has 14 residues. J gave up 3 bases and V 3 bases, and 4 bases lay outside the gene matches. The DNA of the CDR3 is TGCAGTGCTAGTACGACTAGCGGGGACTACGAGCAGTACTTC. It is translated as CSASTTSGDYEQYF.

The chain has TRBV20-1 and TRBJ2-1, with TRBD2 identical over 8 bases. The CDR3 is 14 amino acids. Looked up from germline, CDR1 is DFQATT and CDR2 is SNEGSKA (reference sequence). The CDR3 spells CSLRASGFYNEQFF. For the CDR3, the DNA is TGCAGCCTTCGGGCTAGCGGGTTTTACAATGAGCAGTTCTTC.

This clonotype has at least ten counts. This chain links TRBV20-1 with TRBJ1-2; D uncertain. Germline V gene lookup returns CDR1 DFQATT and CDR2 SNEGSKA (reference sequence). Trimming took off 5 bases at V and 4 bases at J, with 11 bases between the two ends. The CDR3 totals 12 residues. The DNA for the CDR3 is TGCAGTGCTGTCAAGGGCGTCTATGGCTACACCTTC. It yields the protein CSAVKGVYGYTF.

The rearrangement joins TRBV30 to TRBJ2-1; D is ambiguous. The CDR3 has 11 residues. V was cut by 2 bases and J by 12 bases, with 11 bases left in between. Germline loops: CDR1 GTSNPN, CDR2 SVGIG (reference sequence). The CDR3 here is CAWSSPLGQFF. For the CDR3, the DNA is TGTGCCTGGAGTAGCCCACTGGGGCAGTTCTTC.

This chain joins TRBV6-2 or TRBV6-3 and TRBJ1-5; D uncertain. This CDR3 spans 13 amino acids. The V gene's germline CDR1 is MNHEY and CDR2 SVGEGT. The V and J ends lost 5 bases and 3 bases respectively, with 8 bases between them. Written as DNA, the CDR3 is TGTGCCAGCAGTAGAGAAACCAATCAGCCCCAGCATTTT. Translated, it gives CASSRETNQPQHF.

This clonotype has a handful of counts. The chain employs TRBV20-1 and TRBJ2-1; 9 nucleotides line up with TRBD2. The CDR3 length is 16 residues. CDR1 and CDR2 from the germline V gene are DFQATT and SNEGSKA (reference sequence). V dropped 0 bases and J dropped 0; count of bases not matched to a gene: 3. CDR3 nucleotide sequence: TGCAGTGCTAGAGACCATAGCGGGAGCTCCTACAATGAGCAGTTCTTC. Translated, it gives CSARDHSGSSYNEQFF.

About this clonotype itself: Possible read error: a much larger clone is one base away. Here the CDR3 omits its conserved ending phenylalanine or tryptophan, so a read error is the likely source. The V gene is TRBV29-1, the J gene TRBJ2-5, with D possibly being TRBD1 (6 bases). With the DNA end fitting TRBJ2-7 better, the J assignment may be wrong. Germline V lookup: CDR1 SQVTM, CDR2 ANQGSEA. The CDR3 covers 11 residues. The CDR3 region is CSVKQGAEQYC. The CDR3 coding sequence is TGCAGCGTTAAACAGGGAGCCGAGCAGTACTGC.

This clonotype was seen many times. The V and J genes are TRBV20-1 and TRBJ2-5; D gene uncertain. This CDR3 is built from 12 residues. Trimming pared 5 bases from V and 2 bases from J, leaving 9 bases between. Per the germline V gene, CDR1 is DFQATT and CDR2 is SNEGSKA (reference sequence). Here the CDR3 reads CSAYRFQETQYF. CDR3 nucleotide sequence: TGCAGTGCTTACAGATTTCAAGAGACCCAGTACTTC.

This chain joins TRBV29-1 and TRBJ2-1, with TRBD1 identical over 7 bases. This CDR3 comprises 14 residues. Germline V gives CDR1 SQVTM, CDR2 ANQGSEA. J was trimmed by 2 bases and V by 6 bases; bases with no gene match: 7. CDR3 DNA sequence: TGCAGCGTAACAGGGGACGGCGCCTACAATGAGCAGTTCTTC. As protein: CSVTGDGAYNEQFF.

V is TRBV11-2 and J is TRBJ2-7; D may be TRBD1 (5 bases). Germline lookup yields CDR1 SGHAT and CDR2 FQNNGV. CDR3 length equals 15 residues. The V end was cut by 5 bases, the J end by 3 bases, with 17 bases between. CDR3 in DNA: TGTGCCAGCAGCACCCCGACAGCTCGCTACTACGAGCAGTACTTC. Protein: CASSTPTARYYEQYF.

To note about this clonotype: The junction does not match germline at one end; this may be a read error. This chain joins TRBV27 and TRBJ2-3, with TRBD2 matching over 13 bases. This CDR3 is 16 amino acids long. Germline lookup yields CDR1 MNHEY and CDR2 SMNVEV (reference sequence). The CDR3 protein is CASSPVLAGGPDAQYF. In DNA form, the CDR3 reads TGTGCCAGCAGTCCGGTACTAGCGGGAGGGCCAGATGCGCAGTATTTT.

This rearrangement joins TRBV29-1 to TRBJ1-1; TRBD1 aligns across 9 bases. Germline CDR1 is SQVTM and CDR2 is ANQGSEA. V gave up 4 bases and J gave up 1 base; unmatched junction bases: 4. The CDR3 has 14 amino acids. CDR3 DNA: TGCAGCGTTGGTGGGACAGGGCCGAACACTGAAGCTTTCTTT. The encoded protein is CSVGGTGPNTEAFF.

This clonotype was observed at least ten times. This chain connects TRBV29-1 to TRBJ2-1, with 11 positions matching TRBD1. V was clipped by 3 bases and J by 3 bases; unmatched bases: 7. CDR1 is SQVTM and CDR2 is ANQGSEA in the germline V gene. The CDR3 is made up of 16 amino acids. CDR3 bases: TGCAGCGTTGAGCCCGCGGGGACAGGGGGCTACAATGAGCAGTTCTTC. This sequence encodes CSVEPAGTGGYNEQFF.

A few counts support this clonotype. The chain couples TRBV25-1 to TRBJ1-6; D is uncertain. The CDR3 spans 16 residues. CDR1 MGHDK and CDR2 SYGVNS come from the germline V gene. V lost 0 bases to trimming and J lost 7 bases, with 13 bases between them. The CDR3 is CASSEYGNGLNSPLHF. The CDR3 region has the DNA TGTGCCAGCAGTGAATATGGAAACGGATTGAATTCACCCCTCCACTTT. The full variable domain, rest sourced from reference TRBV25-1 and TRBJ1-6, is EADIYQTPRYLVIGTGKKITLECSQTMGHDKMYWYQQDPGMELHLIHYSYGVNSTEKGDLSSESTVSRIRTEHFPLTLESARPSHTSQYLCASSEYGNGLNSPLHFGNGTRLTVT.

This clonotype has at least ten counts. The chain recombines TRBV4-1 with TRBJ1-6; D is unresolved. The V end was cut by 4 bases, the J end by 10 bases, with 23 bases between. The length of the CDR3 is 17 residues. Germline V gene lookup returns CDR1 MGHRA and CDR2 YSYEKL. CDR3: CASSRPRGSTEISPLHF. CDR3 in DNA: TGCGCCAGCAGCCGCCCGCGGGGATCTACGGAGATCTCACCCCTCCACTTT.

This chain joins TRBV5-5 and TRBJ2-7; 9 bases are shared with TRBD1. This CDR3 has 15 amino acids. The V and J ends lost 5 bases and 4 bases, in that order; junction bases with no gene match: 10. Germline lookup yields CDR1 SGHKS and CDR2 YYEKEE (reference sequence). The CDR3 region is CASSAGGTGPYEQYF. CDR3 bases: TGTGCCAGCAGTGCCGGGGGGACAGGGCCGTACGAGCAGTACTTC. The whole variable domain, remainder taken from reference TRBV5-5 and TRBJ2-7, is DAGVTQSPTHLIKTRGQQVTLRCSPISGHKSVSWYQQVLGQGPQFIFQYYEKEERGRGNFPDRFSARQFPNYSSELNVNALLLGDSALYLCASSAGGTGPYEQYFGPGTRLTVT.

This chain uses TRBV5-5 with TRBJ1-4; 7 bases line up with TRBD1. The germline CDR1 and CDR2 sequences are SGHKS and YYEKEE (reference sequence). The CDR3 has 15 residues. With 1 base clipped from V and 5 bases from J, the junction kept 5 bases outside the gene matches. CDR3 amino acids: CASSLWDSVNEKLFF. CDR3 bases: TGTGCCAGCAGCTTGTGGGACAGCGTGAATGAAAAACTGTTTTTT.

This clonotype was counted many times. A much larger clone differs from this one at a single base, so this may be a read error. This chain links TRBV6-2 or TRBV6-3 with TRBJ2-5, with 7 bases fitting TRBD2. V was clipped by 6 bases and J by 5 bases; unmatched bases: 9. The CDR3 has 14 residues. Germline loops: CDR1 MNHEY, CDR2 SVGEGT. CDR3 nucleotides: TGTGCCAGCAGCCCCGGACTAGAGGGGGAGACCCAGTACTTC. Translated, it gives CASSPGLEGETQYF.

This clonotype has at least ten counts. The junction does not match germline at one end; this may be a read error. The rearrangement uses TRBV5-1 and TRBJ1-2, with TRBD1 as a possible D gene (6 bases). CDR1 and CDR2 (germline): SGHRS, YFSETQ. The CDR3 contains 14 residues. CDR3 DNA: TGTGCCAGCAGCTTAGCCGGACAGTCCTATGGCTACACCTTC. Amino acid sequence: CASSLAGQSYGYTF.

This clonotype was picked up a small number of times. This chain uses TRBV4-1 with TRBJ1-2; D uncertain. The CDR3 is made up of 16 amino acids. V was pared by 5 bases and J by 0 bases, with 16 bases between. Germline V gene data show CDR1 as MGHRA and CDR2 as YSYEKL. CDR3 sequence (DNA): TGCGCCAGCAGCGAACTCGAGGGAATCTCTAACTATGGCTACACCTTC. It translates to CASSELEGISNYGYTF.

This clonotype has a handful of counts. The rearrangement links TRBV9 to TRBJ2-7, with D uncertain. CDR1 SGDLS and CDR2 YYNGEE come from the germline V gene. V lost 0 bases and J lost 4, with 8 bases in between. The CDR3 consists of 13 residues. CDR3 nucleotides: TGTGCCAGCAGCGTAGGAGCCGCATACGAGCAGTACTTC. It yields the protein CASSVGAAYEQYF. The full variable domain, rest sourced from reference TRBV9 and TRBJ2-7, is DSGVTQTPKHLITATGQRVTLRCSPRSGDLSVYWYQQSLDQGLQFLIQYYNGEERAKGNILERFSAQQFPDLHSELNLSSLELGDSALYFCASSVGAAYEQYFGPGTRLTVT.

For the CDR3, the DNA is TGTGCCAGCAATGCGAGGGCCACTAACTATGGCTACACCTTC. Translation: CASNARATNYGYTF. This chain connects TRBV6-6 to TRBJ1-2; D is ambiguous. This CDR3 region has 14 residues. Looked up from germline, CDR1 is MNHNY and CDR2 is SVGAGI (reference sequence). V dropped 7 bases and J dropped 0 bases, with 12 bases sitting between them.

There are a few counts of this clonotype. The V call is TRBV20-1, the J call TRBJ1-2; no firm D call. CDR1 is DFQATT and CDR2 is SNEGSKA in the germline V gene (reference sequence). This CDR3 has 13 residues. Trimming cost V 6 bases and J 5 bases, with 16 bases left between them. CDR3 sequence reads: CSAPTGLPYGYTF. CDR3 bases: TGCAGTGCCCCGACCGGGTTGCCTTATGGCTACACCTTC.

This clonotype was detected a few times. The chain has TRBV6-6 and TRBJ2-1; TRBD1 matches 10 bases. The CDR3 sequence is 16 residues long. The V gene's germline CDR1 is MNHNY and CDR2 SVGAGI (reference sequence). Losses at the gene ends were 5 bases for V and 5 bases for J; bases not matched to a gene: 9. The CDR3 sequence is CASSPSTGGYNNEQFF. The CDR3 coding sequence is TGTGCCAGCAGTCCGTCGACAGGGGGCTACAACAATGAGCAGTTCTTC.

The table lists this clonotype with a count of one. Possible read error: a much larger clone is one base away. The genes are TRBV28 and TRBJ2-1, with TRBD2 identical over 11 bases. This CDR3 is built from 16 residues. Germline V CDR1 and CDR2: MDHEN, SYDVKM. CDR3 nucleotides: TGTGCCAACAGTTTTAGGCTAGCGGGAGGTGGCAATGAGCAGTTCTTC. It translates to CANSFRLAGGGNEQFF. Supplemented by reference TRBV28 and TRBJ2-1, the full variable domain reads DVKVTQSSRYLVKRTGEKVFLECVQDMDHENMFWYRQDPGLGLRLIYFSYDVKMKEKGDIPEGYSVSREKKERFSLILESASTNQTSMYLCANSFRLAGGGNEQFFGPGTRLTVL.

This sequence joins TRBV10-3 and TRBJ2-5; D is possibly TRBD2 (5 bases). The germline V gene encodes CDR1 ENHRY and CDR2 SYGVKD. The length of the CDR3 is 14 residues. Trimming cost V 4 bases and J 2 bases, with 11 bases left between them. The CDR3 protein is CAISVTGLQETQYF. CDR3 nucleotide sequence: TGTGCCATCAGTGTAACGGGGTTACAAGAGACCCAGTACTTC.

The chain links TRBV20-1 to TRBJ2-2; D unresolved. Trimming took 3 bases from V and 2 from J, leaving 22 bases between them. Germline CDR1 DFQATT, CDR2 SNEGSKA (reference sequence). This CDR3 has 18 amino acids. CDR3 nucleotide sequence: TGCAGTGCTAGGAGCAAGCAATCACGAGCTGTAAACACCGGGGAGCTGTTTTTT. This translates into CSARSKQSRAVNTGELFF.